Each of the 6 T cell receptor beta chains below was sequenced from the same sample in a study of T cells in localized non-small cell lung cancer. Sequencing was performed with immunoSEQ multiplex PCR; in TCRdb, only in-frame clones are kept and a portion is missing. The table has about 24,000 clones, 70% to 90% seen once. This material consisted of peripheral blood mononuclear cells, taken before any cancer treatment. All receptors derive from a woman aged 35 to 70 with stage III lung adenocarcinoma.

The DNA for the CDR3 is TGTGCCAGCAGCCCAGCGGGGGTGTTCCATAGCGAGCAGTACTTC. Its protein product is CASSPAGVFHSEQYF. The rearrangement links TRBV7-9 to TRBJ2-7; 8 bases match TRBD2. The V gene's germline CDR1 is SEHNR and CDR2 FQNEAQ (reference sequence). V trimming: 5 bases; J trimming: 6 bases; junction bases outside the gene matches: 12. The CDR3 is 15 amino acids.

The V gene is TRBV7-6, the J gene TRBJ1-2; 12 nucleotides line up with TRBD1. CDR1 and CDR2 from the germline V gene are SGHVS and FNYEAQ. This CDR3 comprises 18 residues. With 5 bases clipped from V and 4 bases from J, the junction kept 14 bases outside the gene matches. CDR3 residues: CASSPSGDRGRSTYGYTF. CDR3 sequence (DNA): TGTGCCAGCAGCCCCTCCGGGGACAGGGGGCGAAGCACCTATGGCTACACCTTC.

The gene calls are TRBV30 and TRBJ1-2, with 7 bases lining up with TRBD1. The CDR3 runs 15 residues. Germline lookup yields CDR1 GTSNPN and CDR2 SVGIG (reference sequence). The V and J ends lost 1 base and 6 bases, in that order; junction bases with no gene match: 11. CDR3 sequence (DNA): TGTGCCTGGAGTGAAGGACAGGCGTCGTATGATGGCTACACCTTC. Protein product: CAWSEGQASYDGYTF. Full variable domain (rest looked up from reference TRBV30 and TRBJ1-2): SQTIHQWPATLVQPVGSPLSLECTVEGTSNPNLYWYRQAAGRGLQLLFYSVGIGQISSEVPQNLSASRPQDRQFILSSKKLLLSDSGFYLCAWSEGQASYDGYTFGSGTRLTVV.

The chain carries TRBV14 and TRBJ1-1; D uncertain. Germline loops: CDR1 SGHDN, CDR2 FVKESK. The CDR3 covers 14 residues. V was clipped by 2 bases and J by 1 base, with 8 bases between them. The CDR3 spells CASSQLGKNTEAFF. The DNA for the CDR3 is TGTGCCAGCAGCCAATTAGGGAAGAACACTGAAGCTTTCTTT.

Only one count was recorded for this clone. The chain joins TRBV27 to TRBJ2-7; D possibly uses TRBD1 or TRBD2 (6 bases each). Germline CDR1 and CDR2: MNHEY and SMNVEV (reference sequence). The V end was cut by 6 bases, the J end by 1 base, with 19 bases between. The CDR3 runs to 16 residues. The CDR3: CASSTFYWGASYEQYF. The CDR3, as DNA: TGTGCCAGCAGCACCTTTTATTGGGGGGCGTCCTACGAGCAGTACTTC.

This sequence joins TRBV30 and TRBJ2-7, with TRBD1 identical over 9 bases. The ends lost 7 bases at V and 7 bases at J; junction bases unmatched: 14. The CDR3 has 14 residues. The germline V gene has CDR1 GTSNPN and CDR2 SVGIG (reference sequence). CDR3 region: CASQFTGGRWEQYF. CDR3 nucleotides: TGTGCCTCCCAATTCACAGGGGGCCGGTGGGAGCAGTACTTC.